A selection of T cell receptor beta chains follows, all from one sample in a study of tumor-infiltrating lymphocytes in primary liver carcinoma. One entry per CDR3 protein, called by TCRdb with MiXCR from the multiplex PCR reads. The data contain 20,000 to 25,000 distinct CDR3 sequences, roughly 72% of them singletons. The sequenced material came from liver tumor tissue from sampling region 1. These TCRs come from a man aged 40-55 years with primary liver carcinoma and hepatitis B virus infection. Both conserved end residues are part of each CDR3. Fields, in order: D gene, clone size, V gene, J gene, CDR3 protein, CDR3 DNA. D genes are given only for firm matches. Rows may omit the clone size; those that give it use once, few, many or a size class.

D gene: NA; clone size: NA; V gene: TRBV11-2; J gene: TRBJ1-1; CDR3 protein: CASSLTAFDHEVFF; CDR3 DNA: TGTGCCAGCAGCTTAACGGCCTTCGACCATGAAGTTTTCTTT
D gene: NA; clone size: NA; V gene: TRBV4-1; J gene: TRBJ2-5; CDR3 protein: CASSQDSLAQYF; CDR3 DNA: TGCGCCAGCAGCCAAGATTCCCTGGCCCAGTACTTC
D gene: TRBD1; clone size: NA; V gene: TRBV6-1; J gene: TRBJ2-1; CDR3 protein: CASRVGTGGYSEQIF; CDR3 DNA: TGTGCCAGTAGAGTCGGGACAGGGGGGTACAGTGAGCAGATCTTC
D gene: NA; clone size: NA; V gene: TRBV4-1; J gene: TRBJ1-6; CDR3 protein: CANNQVRVSDSPLHF; CDR3 DNA: TGCGCCAACAATCAAGTTCGGGTTTCGGATTCACCCCTCCACTTT
D gene: TRBD2; clone size: NA; V gene: TRBV5-4; J gene: TRBJ2-7; CDR3 protein: CASSLYRGSLYEQYF; CDR3 DNA: TGTGCAAGCAGCTTATATCGCGGGAGCCTCTACGAGCAGTACTTC
D gene: NA; clone size: many; V gene: TRBV28; J gene: TRBJ1-2; CDR3 protein: CASSLEGSGYTF; CDR3 DNA: TGTGCCAGCAGTTTGGAGGGGTCAGGCTACACCTTC
D gene: NA; clone size: NA; V gene: TRBV4-1; J gene: TRBJ1-6; CDR3 protein: CASSHHLQWADSPLHF; CDR3 DNA: TGTGCCAGCAGCCACCACCTACAGTGGGCGGACTCACCCCTCCACTTT
D gene: TRBD1; clone size: many; V gene: TRBV6-6; J gene: TRBJ2-7; CDR3 protein: CASSYSAGGAEQYF; CDR3 DNA: TGTGCCAGCAGTTACTCGGCAGGGGGTGCGGAGCAGTACTTC
D gene: NA; clone size: NA; V gene: TRBV11-2; J gene: TRBJ2-5; CDR3 protein: CASSLVMLALGKKETQYF; CDR3 DNA: TGTGCCAGCAGCCTAGTGATGCTAGCCCTGGGAAAAAAAGAGACCCAGTACTTC
D gene: TRBD1; clone size: NA; V gene: TRBV12-3/TRBV12-4; J gene: TRBJ2-2; CDR3 protein: CASSLGDRVSGELFF; CDR3 DNA: TGTGCCAGCAGTTTAGGGGACAGGGTGTCCGGGGAGCTGTTTTTT
D gene: TRBD2; clone size: NA; V gene: TRBV13; J gene: TRBJ2-5; CDR3 protein: CASSFPPGTSVKVVEETQYF; CDR3 DNA: TGTGCCAGCAGCTTCCCTCCCGGGACTAGCGTAAAGGTTGTGGAAGAGACCCAGTACTTC
D gene: NA; clone size: NA; V gene: TRBV4-2; J gene: TRBJ1-5; CDR3 protein: CASSQVALLAGATDTQHF; CDR3 DNA: TGTGCCAGCAGCCAAGTAGCCCTTCTAGCGGGAGCGACAGATACGCAGCATTTT
D gene: NA; clone size: many; V gene: TRBV28; J gene: TRBJ1-2; CDR3 protein: CASSPRGTMYGYTF; CDR3 DNA: TGTGCCAGCAGTCCGAGGGGAACCATGTATGGCTACACCTTC
D gene: TRBD1; clone size: NA; V gene: TRBV5-1; J gene: TRBJ1-2; CDR3 protein: CASRLDRNYDYAF; CDR3 DNA: TGCGCCAGCAGGTTGGACAGGAACTATGACTACGCCTTC
D gene: NA; clone size: many; V gene: TRBV11-2; J gene: TRBJ2-2; CDR3 protein: CASSRKPESGTGELFF; CDR3 DNA: TGTGCCAGCAGCCGCAAGCCGGAGTCTGGCACCGGGGAGCTGTTTTTT
D gene: NA; clone size: NA; V gene: TRBV11-2; J gene: TRBJ2-2; CDR3 protein: CASNFAGSNTVELVF; CDR3 DNA: TGTGCCAGCAACTTTGCGGGATCGAACACCGTGGAGCTGGTTTTT
D gene: TRBD2; clone size: NA; V gene: TRBV13; J gene: TRBJ2-7; CDR3 protein: CASGQRTSQRSYEHYF; CDR3 DNA: TGTGCCAGCGGCCAGCGGACTAGTCAGAGGTCCTACGAGCACTACTTC
D gene: TRBD2; clone size: NA; V gene: TRBV6-6; J gene: TRBJ2-3; CDR3 protein: CASGYSGLAGAPDMQYF; CDR3 DNA: TGTGCCAGCGGTTACTCGGGACTAGCGGGAGCACCAGATATGCAGTATTTT
D gene: TRBD1; clone size: once; V gene: TRBV10-3; J gene: TRBJ2-7; CDR3 protein: CTIRDRGADEHYF; CDR3 DNA: TGTACCATCAGGGACAGGGGTGCGGACGAGCATTACTTC
D gene: NA; clone size: NA; V gene: TRBV19; J gene: TRBJ2-1; CDR3 protein: CVSSMGSGFNEQFF; CDR3 DNA: TGTGTCAGTAGTATGGGTAGTGGTTTCAATGAGCAGTTCTTC
D gene: NA; clone size: NA; V gene: TRBV6-5; J gene: TRBJ2-3; CDR3 protein: CASSCSRGQDTQYF; CDR3 DNA: TGTGCCAGCAGTTGCTCGAGAGGACAGGATACGCAGTATTTT
D gene: NA; clone size: NA; V gene: TRBV11-2; J gene: TRBJ1-4; CDR3 protein: CAISKTPGGTNKKLFF; CDR3 DNA: TGTGCCATCAGCAAAACTCCAGGAGGAACAAATAAAAAACTGTTTTTT
D gene: TRBD2; clone size: once; V gene: TRBV5-1; J gene: TRBJ2-3; CDR3 protein: CASSFLVAGAADTQYF; CDR3 DNA: TGCGCCAGCAGCTTCCTAGTAGCGGGAGCCGCAGATACGCAGTATTTT
D gene: NA; clone size: NA; V gene: TRBV10-3; J gene: TRBJ2-3; CDR3 protein: CAIRHTSGTSTDTQYF; CDR3 DNA: TGTGCCATCAGGCACACTAGTGGAACTAGCACAGATACGCAGTATTTT
D gene: NA; clone size: few; V gene: TRBV5-6; J gene: TRBJ2-2; CDR3 protein: CASSKGGQLARLTGELFF; CDR3 DNA: TGTGCCAGCAGCAAGGGGGGTCAACTAGCGAGGTTGACTGGGGAGCTGTTTTTT
D gene: TRBD1; clone size: NA; V gene: TRBV6-2/TRBV6-3; J gene: TRBJ2-1; CDR3 protein: CASNPGQGVGEQCF; CDR3 DNA: TGTGCCAGCAATCCAGGACAGGGGGTTGGAGAGCAGTGCTTC
D gene: NA; clone size: NA; V gene: TRBV11-2; J gene: TRBJ2-7; CDR3 protein: CASSLDRLRGRCEQYF; CDR3 DNA: TGTGCCAGCAGCTTAGATAGGCTTAGAGGGAGGTGCGAGCAGTACTTC
D gene: NA; clone size: NA; V gene: TRBV6-5; J gene: TRBJ1-5; CDR3 protein: CASSYSMNTQHF; CDR3 DNA: TGTGCCAGCAGTTATTCTATGAATACGCAGCATTTT
D gene: NA; clone size: NA; V gene: TRBV11-2; J gene: TRBJ2-7; CDR3 protein: CASSLDRATYEQYF; CDR3 DNA: TGTGCCAGCAGCTTAGACAGGGCGACCTACGAGCAGTACTTC
D gene: NA; clone size: NA; V gene: TRBV6-2/TRBV6-3; J gene: TRBJ2-1; CDR3 protein: CAWNLIPSSYNEQFF; CDR3 DNA: TGTGCCTGGAATTTAATCCCAAGCTCCTACAATGAGCAGTTCTTC
D gene: NA; clone size: NA; V gene: TRBV6-2/TRBV6-3; J gene: TRBJ2-3; CDR3 protein: CASSYPGTKDTQYF; CDR3 DNA: TGTGCCAGCAGTTACCCGGGGACCAAAGATACGCAGTATTTT
D gene: NA; clone size: many; V gene: TRBV6-5; J gene: TRBJ1-1; CDR3 protein: CASSYSAAWNTEAFF; CDR3 DNA: TGTGCCAGCAGTTACTCGGCAGCCTGGAACACTGAAGCTTTCTTT
D gene: NA; clone size: NA; V gene: TRBV6-1; J gene: TRBJ1-2; CDR3 protein: CASSEQVSDGYTF; CDR3 DNA: TGTGCCAGCAGTGAACAGGTATCTGATGGCTACACCTTC
D gene: TRBD1; clone size: medium-sized; V gene: TRBV4-1; J gene: TRBJ2-1; CDR3 protein: CASSQGTGRSSYNEQFF; CDR3 DNA: TGCGCCAGCAGCCAGGGGACAGGGAGGAGCTCCTACAATGAGCAGTTCTTC
D gene: NA; clone size: many; V gene: TRBV10-2; J gene: TRBJ1-6; CDR3 protein: CAGSETKTGLSYNSPLHF; CDR3 DNA: TGCGCCGGCAGTGAGACAAAAACAGGGCTCTCCTATAATTCACCCCTCCACTTT
D gene: TRBD1; clone size: once; V gene: TRBV4-1; J gene: TRBJ1-2; CDR3 protein: CASSQGDRNYGFTF; CDR3 DNA: TGCGCAAGCAGCCAAGGGGACAGGAATTATGGCTTCACCTTC
D gene: NA; clone size: once; V gene: TRBV28; J gene: TRBJ2-7; CDR3 protein: CASSLLVGGYEQYF; CDR3 DNA: TGTGCCAGCAGTCTCCTAGTGGGAGGCTACGAGCAGTACTTC
D gene: NA; clone size: NA; V gene: TRBV11-2; J gene: TRBJ2-3; CDR3 protein: CASSMISADTQYF; CDR3 DNA: TGTGCCAGCAGCATGATTAGCGCTGATACGCAGTATTTT
D gene: TRBD1; clone size: few; V gene: TRBV11-1; J gene: TRBJ2-7; CDR3 protein: CASSSDRERYEQYF; CDR3 DNA: TGTGCCAGCAGCTCCGACAGGGAACGTTACGAGCAGTACTTC
D gene: TRBD1; clone size: NA; V gene: TRBV12-3/TRBV12-4; J gene: TRBJ2-2; CDR3 protein: CASSRHRGAGEPFF; CDR3 DNA: TGTGCCAGCAGCCGCCACAGGGGGGCCGGGGAGCCGTTTTTT
D gene: NA; clone size: many; V gene: TRBV11-2; J gene: TRBJ2-1; CDR3 protein: CASSLNYNEQFF; CDR3 DNA: TGTGCCAGCAGCTTAAACTACAATGAGCAGTTCTTC
D gene: NA; clone size: many; V gene: TRBV19; J gene: TRBJ2-1; CDR3 protein: CASCPGDPLYNEQFF; CDR3 DNA: TGTGCCAGTTGTCCGGGAGATCCCCTCTACAATGAGCAGTTCTTC
D gene: TRBD2; clone size: NA; V gene: TRBV24-1; J gene: TRBJ2-1; CDR3 protein: CATTEMVAGVRNEQFF; CDR3 DNA: TGTGCCACCACTGAAATGGTAGCGGGAGTACGGAATGAGCAGTTCTTC
D gene: NA; clone size: NA; V gene: TRBV29-1; J gene: TRBJ2-1; CDR3 protein: CSARPGGNEKLF; CDR3 DNA: TGCAGTGCCCGCCCAGGGGGGAATGAGAAGTTATTC
D gene: NA; clone size: NA; V gene: TRBV4-1; J gene: TRBJ2-7; CDR3 protein: CASSQDFNGCSYEQYF; CDR3 DNA: TGCGCCAGCAGCCAAGATTTTAACGGATGCTCCTACGAGCAGTACTTC
D gene: TRBD1; clone size: once; V gene: TRBV11-2; J gene: TRBJ2-7; CDR3 protein: CARGQGTGRTYEQHF; CDR3 DNA: TGTGCCAGGGGCCAAGGGACAGGGAGAACCTACGAGCAGCACTTC
D gene: NA; clone size: NA; V gene: TRBV11-2; J gene: TRBJ2-2; CDR3 protein: CASSFAGSKTGGLFF; CDR3 DNA: TGTGCCAGCAGCTTTGCGGGATCAAAAACCGGGGGGCTGTTTTTC
D gene: NA; clone size: few; V gene: TRBV14; J gene: TRBJ2-1; CDR3 protein: CASSAPGDSSYNEQLF; CDR3 DNA: TGTGCCAGTAGCGCGCCAGGAGACAGCTCCTACAATGAGCAGTTATTC
D gene: TRBD2; clone size: NA; V gene: TRBV6-1; J gene: TRBJ2-7; CDR3 protein: CDSNEGTLGAGGYEQYF; CDR3 DNA: TGTGACAGCAATGAAGGAACCCTCGGGGCGGGAGGTTACGAGCAGTACTTC
D gene: TRBD2; clone size: NA; V gene: TRBV6-2/TRBV6-3; J gene: TRBJ2-1; CDR3 protein: CASSPWGSGKVDEQFF; CDR3 DNA: TGTGCCAGTAGTCCCTGGGGGAGCGGGAAGGTCGATGAGCAGTTCTTC
D gene: NA; clone size: NA; V gene: TRBV11-2; J gene: TRBJ2-1; CDR3 protein: CASSPFSCGKDGEQFF; CDR3 DNA: TGTGCCAGCAGTCCTTTCTCCTGTGGGAAGGATGGTGAACAGTTCTTC
D gene: NA; clone size: few; V gene: TRBV6-6; J gene: TRBJ2-1; CDR3 protein: CASRHGANKQFF; CDR3 DNA: TGTGCCAGCAGGCACGGGGCTAACAAGCAGTTCTTC
D gene: TRBD1; clone size: many; V gene: TRBV29-1; J gene: TRBJ2-1; CDR3 protein: CSGLPGQGVHEQFF; CDR3 DNA: TGCAGCGGATTGCCGGGACAGGGGGTGCATGAGCAGTTCTTC
D gene: NA; clone size: NA; V gene: TRBV24-1; J gene: TRBJ2-5; CDR3 protein: CATSTAGGWGDETQYF; CDR3 DNA: TGTGCCACCAGCACCGCGGGCGGGTGGGGTGATGAGACCCAGTACTTC
D gene: NA; clone size: NA; V gene: TRBV6-5; J gene: TRBJ2-6; CDR3 protein: CASGQDSGADVLTF; CDR3 DNA: TGTGCCAGCGGCCAAGACTCTGGGGCCGACGTCCTGACTTTC
D gene: NA; clone size: NA; V gene: TRBV11-2; J gene: TRBJ2-5; CDR3 protein: CAISLARLALGKKETQYF; CDR3 DNA: TGTGCCATCAGCTTAGCGAGGCTAGCCCTTGGAAAAAAAGAGACCCAGTATTTC
D gene: TRBD1; clone size: NA; V gene: TRBV11-2; J gene: TRBJ2-3; CDR3 protein: CASSLVAGTGDKTDTQFF; CDR3 DNA: TGTGCCAGCAGCTTAGTTGCTGGGACAGGGGACAAAACAGATACGCAGTTTTTT